The T cell receptor beta chain described here comes from a study of shared clonotypes between healthy human individuals. Findings and limits, study-wide: With four donors compared, about 5.2% of naive CD4 clonotypes were shared.

As concerns this clone: Its antigen remains unidentified.

Original analysis: In the immunoSEQ data, sequences were junction-only and lacked quality scores, so filtering differed. Produced via immunoSEQ multiplex PCR; TCRdb's table is partial and in-frame only. That table furnishes V, J and clone size, whereas the DNA furnished D and trimming. The sample has approximately 980,000 clones; more than 75% are singletons. A CD45RA-negative memory subset and a CD45RA+ naive subset were separated from the CD4+ cells. The V end lost 5 bases, the J end lost 4 bases, and 8 bases lay between the germline ends. CDR1 and CDR2 from the germline V gene are MNHEY and SMNVEV (reference sequence). The CDR3 is 12 amino acids.

The clonotype originates from a man aged 18-30 years in good health. Specimen: memory CD4+ T cells sorted from blood. The subset here: CD45RA-negative fraction. The chain joins TRBV27 to TRBJ2-5; the D is unclear. CDR3 sequence (DNA): TGTGCCAGCAGTCGGTTGGGAGAGACCCAGTACTTC. Amino acids: CASSRLGETQYF.